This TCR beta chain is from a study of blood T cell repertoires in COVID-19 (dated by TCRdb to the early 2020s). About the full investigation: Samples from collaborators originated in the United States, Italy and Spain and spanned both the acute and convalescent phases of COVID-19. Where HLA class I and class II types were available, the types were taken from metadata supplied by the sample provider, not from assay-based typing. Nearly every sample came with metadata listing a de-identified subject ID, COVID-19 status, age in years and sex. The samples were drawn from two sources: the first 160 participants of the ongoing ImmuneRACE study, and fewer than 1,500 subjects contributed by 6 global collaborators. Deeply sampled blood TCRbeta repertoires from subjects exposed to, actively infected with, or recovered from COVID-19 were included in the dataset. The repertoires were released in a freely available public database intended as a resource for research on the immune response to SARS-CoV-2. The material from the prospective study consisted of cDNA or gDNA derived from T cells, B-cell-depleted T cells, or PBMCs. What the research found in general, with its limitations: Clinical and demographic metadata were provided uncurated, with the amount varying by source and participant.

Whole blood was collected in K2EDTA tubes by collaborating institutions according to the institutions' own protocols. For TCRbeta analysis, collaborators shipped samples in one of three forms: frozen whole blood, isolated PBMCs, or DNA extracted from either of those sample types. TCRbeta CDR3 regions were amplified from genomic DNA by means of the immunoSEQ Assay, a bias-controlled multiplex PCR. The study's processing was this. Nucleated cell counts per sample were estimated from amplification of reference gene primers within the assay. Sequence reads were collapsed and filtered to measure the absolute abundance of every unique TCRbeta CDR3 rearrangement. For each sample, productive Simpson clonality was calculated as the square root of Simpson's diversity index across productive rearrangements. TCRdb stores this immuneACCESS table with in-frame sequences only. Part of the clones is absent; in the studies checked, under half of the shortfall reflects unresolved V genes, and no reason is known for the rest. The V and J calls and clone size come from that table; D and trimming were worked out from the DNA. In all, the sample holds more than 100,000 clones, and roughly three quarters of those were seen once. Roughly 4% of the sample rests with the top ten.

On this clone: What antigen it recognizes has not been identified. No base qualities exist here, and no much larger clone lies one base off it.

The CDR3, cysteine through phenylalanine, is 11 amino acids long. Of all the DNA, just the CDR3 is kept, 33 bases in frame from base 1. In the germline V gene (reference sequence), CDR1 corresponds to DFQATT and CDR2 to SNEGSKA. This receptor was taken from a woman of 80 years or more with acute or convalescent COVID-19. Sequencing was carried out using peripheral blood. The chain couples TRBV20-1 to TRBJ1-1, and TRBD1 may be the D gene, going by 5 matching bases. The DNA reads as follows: TGCAGCACTCGGGGGGACACTGAAGCTTTCTTT. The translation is CSTRGDTEAFF.